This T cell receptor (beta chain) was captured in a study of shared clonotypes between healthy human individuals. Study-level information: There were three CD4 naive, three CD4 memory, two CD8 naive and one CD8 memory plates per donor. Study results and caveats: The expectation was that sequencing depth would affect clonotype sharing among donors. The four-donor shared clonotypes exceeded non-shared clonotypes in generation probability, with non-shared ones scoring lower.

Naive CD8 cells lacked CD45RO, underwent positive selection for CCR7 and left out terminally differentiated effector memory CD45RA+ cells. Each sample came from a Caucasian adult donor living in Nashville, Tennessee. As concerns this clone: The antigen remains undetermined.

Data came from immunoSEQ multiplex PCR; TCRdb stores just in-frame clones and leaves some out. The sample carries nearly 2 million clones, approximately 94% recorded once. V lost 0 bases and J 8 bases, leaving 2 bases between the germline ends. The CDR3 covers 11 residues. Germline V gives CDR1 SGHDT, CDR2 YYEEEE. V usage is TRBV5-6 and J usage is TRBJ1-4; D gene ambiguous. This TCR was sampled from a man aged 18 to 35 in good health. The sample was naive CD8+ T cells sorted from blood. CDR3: CASSLDEKLFF. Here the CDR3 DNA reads TGTGCCAGCAGCTTGGACGAAAAACTGTTTTTT.